The entry below describes one T cell receptor (beta chain). This sample stems from a study of blood T cell repertoires in COVID-19. Trimming removed 1 base from V and 2 bases from J; junction bases left unmatched: 5. The germline V gene encodes CDR1 SGHRS and CDR2 YFSETQ. The CDR3 totals 16 residues. While infection was still active, Seattle patients were enrolled and then followed longitudinally. Original handling: Amplification of reference gene primers provided the estimated nucleated cell counts. The assay was immunoSEQ multiplex PCR, and TCRdb's table has in-frame clones only and misses some. Clone size and V and J calls were adopted from that table, with D and trimming inferred from the DNA. The sample has roughly 440,000 clones; about 91% are singletons.

Material for sequencing was peripheral blood. This TCR was recovered from a woman between 45 and 60 years old with COVID-19, enrolled during active disease. The rearrangement links TRBV5-1 to TRBJ2-1; 8 nucleotides match TRBD2. The CDR3 loop is CASSLSGGRAYNEQFF. CDR3 nucleotides: TGCGCCAGCAGCTTGTCGGGGGGGAGAGCCTACAATGAGCAGTTCTTC. The full variable domain, rest sourced from reference TRBV5-1 and TRBJ2-1, is KAGVTQTPRYLIKTRGQQVTLSCSPISGHRSVSWYQQTPGQGLQFLFEYFSETQRNKGNFPGRFSGRQFSNSRSEMNVSTLELGDSALYLCASSLSGGRAYNEQFFGPGTRLTVL.